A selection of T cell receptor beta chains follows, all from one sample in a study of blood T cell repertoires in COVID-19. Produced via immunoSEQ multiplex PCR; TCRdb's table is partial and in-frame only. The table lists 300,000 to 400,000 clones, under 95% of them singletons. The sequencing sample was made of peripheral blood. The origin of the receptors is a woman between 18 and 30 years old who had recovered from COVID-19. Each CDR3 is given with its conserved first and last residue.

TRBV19 CASSINGGGIKETQYF
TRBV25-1 CASSGTREDPGHNYGYTF
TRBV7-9 CASSAGTGEREKLFF
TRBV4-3 CASSPTSGSPDTQYF
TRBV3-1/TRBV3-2 CASSHLQGAGYNEQFF
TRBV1 CTSSQDWGAGAFYEQFF
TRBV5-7 CASSSGQAAGNTIYF
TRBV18 CASSPLAEGYNEQFF
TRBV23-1 CASSQSRQENTGELFF
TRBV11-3 CASSLHVTEAFF
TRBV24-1 CATSEGGAEAKNIQYF
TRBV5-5 CASSFLDSYNEQFF
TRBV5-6 CASSRNERGGYNEQFF
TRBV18 CASSPLTSGGEQFF
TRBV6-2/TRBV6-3 CASSYGENPYNSPLHF
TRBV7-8 CASSSTGGNDEKLFF
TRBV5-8 CATTVFGGTSHNEQFF
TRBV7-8 CASSLATSGRALDTQYF
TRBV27 CASSLGEGVAKNIQYF
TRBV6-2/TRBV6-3 CASSRGSPSGEKLFF
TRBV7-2 CASSPRQRTNEKLFF
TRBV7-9 CASSLVWTGVNTEAFF
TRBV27 CASSKTGVPQPQHF
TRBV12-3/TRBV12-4 CASSITYYKPQFF
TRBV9 CASGGKSVYGYTF
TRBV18 CASSPPTASNQPQHF
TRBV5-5 CASSLLTGADTQYF
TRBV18 CASSPPGLALETQYF
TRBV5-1 CASSPGLGVETQYF
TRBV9 CASSPQPSPYNEQFF
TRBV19 CASSIGTVGGYTF
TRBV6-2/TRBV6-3 CASSPSPNAGTSYGYTF
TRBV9 CASSAHRTGVEHGYTF
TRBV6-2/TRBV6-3 CASSMIRGGVDTQYF
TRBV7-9 CASALYSRPGAEAFF
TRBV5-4 CASSSPYDRGYGYTF
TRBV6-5 CASSTRDRNTGELFF